These 29 T cell receptor beta chains were sequenced from one sample in a study of blood T cell repertoires in COVID-19. Produced via immunoSEQ multiplex PCR; TCRdb's table is partial and in-frame only. This sample has under 350,000 clones, with roughly nine tenths found just once. What was sequenced was PBMCs or T cells enriched from blood (not recorded which). Receptors were obtained from a woman aged 40-49 years who had recovered from COVID-19.

The V and J genes are TRBV5-1 and TRBJ1-6; 7 bases map to TRBD1. The CDR3 covers 15 residues. V trimming: 5 bases; J trimming: 9 bases; junction bases outside the gene matches: 11. Germline V CDR1 and CDR2: SGHRS, YFSETQ. CDR3 amino acids: CASRPMTGSGSPLHF. The CDR3 DNA reads TGCGCCAGCAGACCTATGACAGGGTCTGGTTCACCCCTCCACTTT.

The chain has TRBV2 and TRBJ1-3; 8 positions agree with TRBD1. Losses at the gene ends were 4 bases for V and 4 bases for J; bases not matched to a gene: 6. Germline-derived CDR1 and CDR2 are SNHLY and FYNNEI. CDR3 length: 15 amino acids. This chain's CDR3 is CASSGQGADGNTIYF. CDR3 DNA sequence: TGTGCCAGCAGTGGCCAGGGGGCGGACGGAAACACCATATATTTT.

The rearrangement uses TRBV4-3 and TRBJ2-2; TRBD2 might be the D (5 bases). Germline CDR1 LGHNA, CDR2 YSLEER. Trimming shortened V by 6 bases and J by 5 bases, and 19 bases separated the two germline ends. This CDR3 is 16 amino acids long. CDR3 nucleotides: TGCGCCAGCAGTCCCCTTAGCCGTTCGGGGACCGGGGAGCTGTTTTTT. Residues: CASSPLSRSGTGELFF.

The rearrangement links TRBV4-2 to TRBJ2-2; D gene ambiguous. Trimming cost V 6 bases and J 3 bases, with 5 bases left between them. The V gene's germline CDR1 is LGHNA and CDR2 YNFKEQ. The CDR3 runs to 12 residues. This CDR3 reads CASSYYTGELFF. The DNA for the CDR3 is TGTGCCAGCAGTTATTACACCGGGGAGCTGTTTTTT.

This chain uses TRBV18 with TRBJ2-7, with D possibly being TRBD1 (6 bases). V lost 6 bases, J lost 2 bases, and 14 bases lay in between. CDR3 size: 14 residues. The germline V gene has CDR1 KGHSH and CDR2 LQKENI. This chain's CDR3 is CASSPTGNPYEQYF. The CDR3 nucleotides are TGTGCCAGCTCCCCAACAGGGAACCCCTACGAGCAGTACTTC.

The V call is TRBV18, the J call TRBJ2-1; tentatively, D is TRBD2 (6 bases). Trimming left V 3 bases short and J 4 bases short, with 10 bases between. In germline, CDR1 is KGHSH, CDR2 LQKENI. CDR3 length equals 14 residues. This CDR3 is CASSPSGVYNEQFF. The DNA for the CDR3 is TGTGCCAGCTCACCCTCGGGAGTTTACAATGAGCAGTTCTTC. Drawing the rest from reference TRBV18 and TRBJ2-1, the complete variable domain is NAGVMQNPRHLVRRRGQEARLRCSPMKGHSHVYWYRQLPEEGLKFMVYLQKENIIDESGMPKERFSAEFPKEGPSILRIQQVVRGDSAAYFCASSPSGVYNEQFFGPGTRLTVL.

The CDR3 loop reads CASSGSGSSLTDTQYF. The CDR3 coding sequence is TGTGCCAGCAGCGGGAGCGGGAGCTCTTTAACAGATACGCAGTATTTT. This chain links TRBV5-4 with TRBJ2-3; 8 bases are a match to TRBD2. This CDR3 is built from 16 residues. J lost 3 bases, V lost 4 bases, and 10 bases had no gene match. From germline, CDR1 is SGHNT and CDR2 YYREEE (reference sequence).

As to this clone: The sample carries other DNA sequences with the same CDR3. V gene TRBV30 combines with J gene TRBJ2-5, with a tentative D call TRBD2 (7 bases). Germline V gene data show CDR1 as GTSNPN and CDR2 as SVGIG (reference sequence). The length of the CDR3 is 13 residues. The V gene lost 0 bases and the J gene lost 5 bases, with 10 bases spanning the gap. CDR3 sequence (DNA): TGTGCCTGGAGTGTAGGGGGGGCTGAGACCCAGTACTTC. Its translation: CAWSVGGAETQYF.

The chain employs TRBV18 and TRBJ1-3; no reliable D call. CDR1 is KGHSH, CDR2 LQKENI, per germline. The CDR3 contains 17 residues. Trimming shortened V by 0 bases and J by 5 bases, and 17 bases separated the two germline ends. The CDR3 region has the DNA TGTGCCAGCTCACCACCGGGCGCCCCCATTTCCAGAAACACCATATATTTT. Protein: CASSPPGAPISRNTIYF.

The chain employs TRBV6-1 and TRBJ2-3; the match to TRBD1 covers 9 bases. Germline V CDR1 and CDR2: MNHNS, SASEGT. The CDR3 runs 15 residues. V lost 2 bases and J lost 4; bases outside the gene matches: 4. The CDR3 DNA is TGTGCCAGCAGTGAACTGGACAGGGGCCCAGATACGCAGTATTTT. Residues: CASSELDRGPDTQYF.

The chain couples TRBV5-1 to TRBJ2-1; 11 bases are shared with TRBD2. Germline V gene data show CDR1 as SGHRS and CDR2 as YFSETQ. V was pared by 0 bases and J by 3 bases, with 5 bases of the junction left unmatched. The CDR3 extends over 17 amino acids. This CDR3 is CASSLEKGLADYNEQFF. CDR3 nucleotide sequence: TGCGCCAGCAGCTTGGAGAAGGGACTAGCGGACTACAATGAGCAGTTCTTC.

The chain has TRBV7-8 and TRBJ2-1; D remains unclear. CDR1 SGHVS and CDR2 FQNEAQ come from the germline V gene. V gave up 1 base and J gave up 1 base, with 5 bases separating them. The CDR3 sequence is 14 residues long. The CDR3 DNA reads TGTGCCAGCAGCTTAGACGGGTCCTACAATGAGCAGTTCTTC. As protein: CASSLDGSYNEQFF. Full variable domain (rest looked up from reference TRBV7-8 and TRBJ2-1): GAGVSQSPRYKVAKRGQDVALRCDPISGHVSLFWYQQALGQGPEFLTYFQNEAQLDKSGLPSDRFFAERPEGSVSTLKIQRTQQEDSAVYLCASSLDGSYNEQFFGPGTRLTVL.

The chain combines TRBV24-1 with TRBJ2-7; 11 nucleotides match TRBD1. Germline CDR1 reads KGHDR; CDR2 reads SFDVKD. The CDR3 has 15 residues. Trimming at V came to 4 bases and at J to 4 bases, leaving 5 bases not matched to a gene. In DNA, the CDR3 is TGTGCCACCAGTGAGGACAGGGGGCGAGGGTACGAGCAGTACTTC. Its translation: CATSEDRGRGYEQYF.

V usage is TRBV30 and J usage is TRBJ1-4; D perhaps matches TRBD1 (6 bases). The CDR3 sequence is 13 residues long. Germline lookup yields CDR1 GTSNPN and CDR2 SVGIG (reference sequence). V lost 4 bases and J lost 8, with 14 bases in between. CDR3 region: CAWKGTGTEKLFF. DNA for the CDR3: TGTGCCTGGAAAGGTACAGGGACGGAAAAACTGTTTTTT.

The chain has TRBV6-5 and TRBJ1-2; D uncertain. The CDR3 is 14 residues long. CDR1 and CDR2 (germline): MNHEY, SVGAGI. Trimming stripped 7 bases from V and 0 bases from J, with 12 bases between. This CDR3 reads CASTPAGANYGYTF. In DNA form, the CDR3 reads TGTGCCAGCACACCGGCCGGAGCTAACTATGGCTACACCTTC.

V usage is TRBV6-2 or TRBV6-3 and J usage is TRBJ2-7; D uncertain. V was clipped by 5 bases and J by 3 bases, with 20 bases between them. The CDR3 sequence is 16 residues long. Germline V lookup: CDR1 MNHEY, CDR2 SVGEGT. CDR3 sequence (DNA): TGTGCCAGCAGTAGAAAACGGGTTGCCAACAACTACGAGCAGTACTTC. It translates to CASSRKRVANNYEQYF.

The chain uses TRBV7-8 and TRBJ1-2; 10 bases fit TRBD1. With 5 bases clipped from V and 6 bases from J, the junction kept 9 bases outside the gene matches. In germline, CDR1 is SGHVS, CDR2 FQNEAQ. The length of the CDR3 is 15 residues. This CDR3 is CASSESGTGANGYTF. The CDR3 DNA reads TGTGCCAGCAGCGAATCCGGGACAGGGGCCAATGGCTACACCTTC.

V usage is TRBV4-3 and J usage is TRBJ2-5; 12 nucleotides agree with TRBD2. CDR3 size: 16 residues. Unmatched junction bases numbered 10, after V lost 1 base and J lost 10 bases. Germline-derived CDR1 and CDR2 are LGHNA and YSLEER. In nucleotides, the CDR3 is TGCGCCAGCAGCCAAGCTAGCGGGAGGGCCAGGGGAGACCAGTACTTC. It is translated as CASSQASGRARGDQYF.

The rearrangement joins TRBV15 to TRBJ2-7; D is uncertain. Deletions cut 0 bases from V and 3 bases from J, with 6 bases between. Germline loops: CDR1 LNHNV, CDR2 YYDKDF (reference sequence). The CDR3 covers 13 residues. Here the CDR3 reads CATSREFHYEQYF. DNA for the CDR3: TGTGCCACCAGCAGAGAATTCCACTACGAGCAGTACTTC.

The chain is built from TRBV7-3 and TRBJ2-3, with TRBD2 identical over 13 bases. CDR1 is SGHTA, CDR2 FQGTGA, per germline. The CDR3 runs 16 residues. Trimming removed 5 bases from V and 9 bases from J; junction bases left unmatched: 11. This CDR3 is CASSPGLAGAQGTQYF. CDR3 nucleotides: TGTGCCAGCAGCCCCGGACTAGCGGGGGCGCAGGGGACGCAGTATTTT. The complete variable domain, with remaining parts taken from reference TRBV7-3 and TRBJ2-3, reads GAGVSQTPSNKVTEKGKYVELRCDPISGHTALYWYRQSLGQGPEFLIYFQGTGAADDSGLPNDRFFAVRPEGSVSTLKIQRTERGDSAVYLCASSPGLAGAQGTQYFGPGTRLTVL.

The V call is TRBV7-9, the J call TRBJ1-1; no reliable D call. The CDR3 covers 14 residues. V was cut by 11 bases and J by 1 base, with 17 bases left in between. Germline V gene data show CDR1 as SEHNR and CDR2 as FQNEAQ (reference sequence). This CDR3 is CAVAGGVTNTEAFF. CDR3 DNA sequence: TGTGCCGTGGCGGGCGGAGTGACGAACACTGAAGCTTTCTTT. Filled out from reference TRBV7-9 and TRBJ1-1, the complete variable domain reads DTGVSQNPRHKITKRGQNVTFRCDPISEHNRLYWYRQTLGQGPEFLTYFQNEAQLEKSRLLSDRFSAERPKGSFSTLEIQRTEQGDSAMYLCAVAGGVTNTEAFFGQGTRLTVV.

The table lists this clone with a few counts. The V call is TRBV29-1, the J call TRBJ1-1; D is unresolved. V was trimmed by 7 bases and J by 2 bases, leaving 11 bases between them. The CDR3 runs 12 residues. CDR1 SQVTM and CDR2 ANQGSEA come from the germline V gene. This CDR3 is CSGGWGNTEAFF. DNA of the CDR3: TGCAGCGGCGGGTGGGGAAACACTGAAGCTTTCTTT.

CDR3 DNA sequence: TGTGCCAGTAGGACAGTATTTCATAGCAATCAGCCCCAGCATTTT. Translated: CASRTVFHSNQPQHF. This chain joins TRBV19 and TRBJ1-5; D might be TRBD1 (5 bases). Germline lookup yields CDR1 LNHDA and CDR2 SQIVND (reference sequence). V gave up 6 bases and J gave up 0 bases, with 12 bases separating them. There are 15 residues in the CDR3. The complete variable domain, with remaining parts taken from reference TRBV19 and TRBJ1-5, reads DGGITQSPKYLFRKEGQNVTLSCEQNLNHDAMYWYRQDPGQGLRLIYYSQIVNDFQKGDIAEGYSVSREKKESFPLTVTSAQKNPTAFYLCASRTVFHSNQPQHFGDGTRLSIL.

V and J are TRBV9 and TRBJ2-3, with 14 bases lining up with TRBD2. The germline V gene encodes CDR1 SGDLS and CDR2 YYNGEE. CDR3 length: 15 residues. J was trimmed by 6 bases and V by 3 bases; bases with no gene match: 3. For the CDR3, the DNA is TGTGCCAGCAGCGGACTAGCGGGAGGGCCGGATACGCAGTATTTT. Translated, it gives CASSGLAGGPDTQYF.

The chain's CDR3 is CATSVPGGNEQFF. The CDR3 DNA follows: TGTGCCACCAGTGTTCCAGGGGGAAATGAGCAGTTCTTC. This rearrangement joins TRBV24-1 to TRBJ2-1, with 7 bases aligning to TRBD1. V trimming: 5 bases; J trimming: 7 bases; junction bases outside the gene matches: 4. The CDR3 is made up of 13 amino acids. Germline V gene sequence: CDR1 KGHDR, CDR2 SFDVKD.

The sample holds one count of this clone. The rearrangement joins TRBV2 to TRBJ2-2, with 9 bases that match TRBD2. CDR3 length: 15 residues. Germline-derived CDR1 and CDR2 are SNHLY and FYNNEI. Germline trimming cut 3 bases from V and 2 bases from J; bases unmatched to any gene: 1. This chain's CDR3 is CASSETSGNTGELFF. The CDR3 DNA follows: TGTGCCAGCAGTGAGACTAGCGGAAACACCGGGGAGCTGTTTTTT.

V gene TRBV30 combines with J gene TRBJ2-5; 7 nucleotides match TRBD2. This CDR3 is built from 15 residues. Germline CDR1 is GTSNPN and CDR2 is SVGIG (reference sequence). The trim removed 0 bases at V and 5 bases at J, leaving 9 bases unmatched. CDR3 in DNA: TGTGCCTGGAGTGTACGGGGGGTTCGGCAGGAGACCCAGTACTTC. Residues: CAWSVRGVRQETQYF.

The chain recombines TRBV4-1 with TRBJ1-1; D ambiguous. Germline CDR1 and CDR2: MGHRA and YSYEKL. The CDR3 has 13 residues. Deletions cut 4 bases from V and 3 bases from J, with 9 bases between. CDR3 loop: CASSLGGDTEAFF. DNA for the CDR3: TGCGCCAGCAGCCTTGGAGGAGACACTGAAGCTTTCTTT.

The chain links TRBV11-2 to TRBJ2-1, with TRBD2 matching 10 bases. This CDR3 comprises 19 residues. With V trimmed by 1 base and J by 4 bases, 13 bases remained unmatched. The germline V gene encodes CDR1 SGHAT and CDR2 FQNNGV. The CDR3 region has the DNA TGTGCCAGCAGCTTAGGCCGGGGGGCTAGCGGGGGTGTATACAATGAGCAGTTCTTC. It specifies CASSLGRGASGGVYNEQFF.